Each of the 8 T cell receptor beta chains below was sequenced from the same sample in a study of T cells in Graves' hyperthyroidism and ophthalmopathy. TCR beta CDR3 region amplification was performed from RNA transcripts. Researchers ran a first-round RT-PCR on the TCR CDR3 using the HTBI primer set. MiXCR was run by TCRdb on the multiplex PCR reads, yielding one entry per CDR3 protein. The sample has just under 750,000 distinct CDR3 sequences; around a third are singletons. Sample: blood. The source of these receptors is a woman aged 40-49 years with Graves' hyperthyroidism.

The chain has TRBV7-2 and TRBJ2-7; tentative D call: TRBD2 (6 bases). The V end lost 1 base, the J end lost 1 base, and 11 bases lay between the germline ends. This CDR3 spans 15 amino acids. The germline V gene has CDR1 SGHTA and CDR2 FQGNSA. Here the CDR3 reads CASSLGSGLSYEQYF. For the CDR3, the DNA is TGTGCCAGCAGCTTAGGTAGCGGTCTGTCCTACGAGCAGTACTTC.

J is TRBJ1-2 and V is TRBV6-4, with 9 bases identical to TRBD1. Trimming removed 4 bases from V and 4 bases from J; junction bases left unmatched: 10. This CDR3 has 16 amino acids. Germline values: CDR1 MRHNA, CDR2 SNTAGT. The CDR3 here is CASSARTGEEFYGYTF. The CDR3 DNA sequence: TGTGCCAGCAGTGCTCGGACAGGGGAGGAATTCTATGGCTACACCTTC.

This clonotype was found many times. V usage is TRBV7-8 and J usage is TRBJ1-5, with 10 bases fitting TRBD1. This CDR3 region has 14 residues. V was pared by 4 bases and J by 6 bases, with 3 bases of the junction left unmatched. CDR1 is SGHVS and CDR2 is FQNEAQ in the germline V gene. CDR3 DNA: TGTGCCAGCAGCTCGACAGGGGGCATTCAGCCCCAGCATTTT. This encodes CASSSTGGIQPQHF.

This clonotype has a count of ten or more. The chain combines TRBV15 with TRBJ1-2; D gene unclear. The ends were cut back, 1 base at V and 6 bases at J, with 21 bases in the middle. Germline assignment: CDR1 LNHNV and CDR2 YYDKDF (reference sequence). This CDR3 is built from 17 residues. The CDR3 bases are TGTGCCACCAGCAGAGGGTCGGCGGGCAGACATAGGAATGGCTACACCTTC. Protein product: CATSRGSAGRHRNGYTF.

This clonotype was picked up many times. The CDR3 here is CSARGTGLDEQYF. CDR3 sequence (DNA): TGCAGTGCTAGAGGAACAGGGTTGGACGAGCAGTACTTC. The chain carries TRBV20-1 and TRBJ2-7; a possible D gene is TRBD1 (6 bases). This CDR3 contains 13 residues. Germline loops: CDR1 DFQATT, CDR2 SNEGSKA (reference sequence). Trimming took off 1 base at V and 5 bases at J, with 12 bases between the two ends.

The genes are TRBV7-2 and TRBJ1-1; 7 nucleotides agree with TRBD1. V lost 4 bases, J lost 0 bases, and 2 bases stayed unmatched. Looked up from germline, CDR1 is SGHTA and CDR2 is FQGNSA. The CDR3 is 14 amino acids. CDR3 DNA sequence: TGTGCCAGCAGCTCCACAGGGGTGAACACTGAAGCTTTCTTT. Its protein is CASSSTGVNTEAFF.

The chain employs TRBV7-2 and TRBJ2-3; D is possibly TRBD2 (7 bases). The V end was cut by 4 bases, the J end by 6 bases, with 17 bases between. CDR3 size: 15 residues. Per the germline V gene, CDR1 is SGHTA and CDR2 is FQGNSA. CDR3 sequence: CASSSLAGAQDTQYF. Written as DNA, the CDR3 is TGTGCCAGCAGCTCCCTCGCGGGGGCACAGGATACGCAGTATTTT.

This clonotype occurred many times. The chain uses TRBV7-2 and TRBJ2-7; 8 bases match TRBD1. CDR1 is SGHTA, CDR2 FQGNSA, per germline. The CDR3 is 14 residues long. With 3 bases clipped from V and 5 bases from J, the junction kept 6 bases outside the gene matches. CDR3 region: CASSFQGAVDEQYF. CDR3 bases: TGTGCCAGCAGCTTTCAGGGGGCGGTCGACGAGCAGTACTTC.